These 19 T cell receptor beta chains originate from one sample sequenced in a study of blood T cell repertoires in COVID-19. Sequencing was performed with immunoSEQ multiplex PCR; in TCRdb, only in-frame clones are kept and a portion is missing. The sample has just over 250,000 clones; about 90% are singletons. The sample comprised peripheral blood. The receptor set was obtained from a woman in her 70s with COVID-19, enrolled during active disease.

DNA of the CDR3: TGCAGTGCTAGTGGGACAGGGCACTATGGCTACACCTTC. It yields the protein CSASGTGHYGYTF. The chain carries TRBV20-1 and TRBJ1-2; TRBD1 matches at 9 bases. The V segment lost 3 bases and the J segment 3 bases; nucleotides outside the gene matches: 2. This CDR3 spans 13 amino acids. CDR1 is DFQATT and CDR2 is SNEGSKA in the germline V gene (reference sequence).

The CDR3 DNA follows: TGTGCCAGCAGACTTCCGGGACGGACAGGCTATGGCTACACCTTC. It specifies CASRLPGRTGYGYTF. The rearrangement uses TRBV28 and TRBJ1-2; TRBD1 aligns across 7 bases. V trimming: 6 bases; J trimming: 4 bases; junction bases outside the gene matches: 11. The length of the CDR3 is 15 residues. The germline CDR1 and CDR2 sequences are MDHEN and SYDVKM.

J is TRBJ1-6 and V is TRBV21-1. TRBV21-1 counts as a pseudogene. The CDR3 length is 11 residues. The CDR3 bases are TGTGCCATCTCTTCCCCGGCACCCCTCCACTTT. Amino acid sequence: CAISSPAPLHF.

The V call is TRBV20-1, the J call TRBJ1-6; 7 nucleotides match TRBD1. With 6 bases clipped from V and 6 bases from J, the junction kept 5 bases outside the gene matches. The germline gives CDR1 DFQATT, CDR2 SNEGSKA (reference sequence). The CDR3 runs 13 residues. This CDR3 reads CSASTGVNSPLHF. The CDR3 DNA reads TGCAGTGCCAGTACAGGGGTTAATTCACCCCTCCACTTT.

The chain uses TRBV11-2 and TRBJ1-1; D possibly corresponds to TRBD1 (5 bases). CDR1 SGHAT and CDR2 FQNNGV come from the germline V gene. The CDR3 totals 13 residues. Between the trimmed V and J ends, which lost 5 bases and 5 bases, there was a span of 12 bases. Here the CDR3 DNA reads TGTGCCAGCAGCAACAGGCTGGGGACTGAAGCTTTCTTT. Translation gives CASSNRLGTEAFF.

V and J are TRBV19 and TRBJ1-5, with D perhaps TRBD1 (5 bases). Trimming pared 1 base from V and 1 base from J, leaving 14 bases between. Germline loops: CDR1 LNHDA, CDR2 SQIVND (reference sequence). The CDR3 sequence is 17 residues long. Here the CDR3 reads CASSIVFTGGSNQPQHF. CDR3 in DNA: TGTGCCAGTAGTATAGTTTTCACAGGTGGGAGCAATCAGCCCCAGCATTTT.

The V and J genes are TRBV30 and TRBJ2-5; TRBD2 matches at 10 bases. The germline CDR1 and CDR2 sequences are GTSNPN and SVGIG (reference sequence). The junction had 7 bases not matched to a gene; V was cut back by 4 bases and J by 2 bases. The CDR3 has 15 amino acids. DNA for the CDR3: TGTGCCTGGACTAGCGGGAGCGGGTTACAAGAGACCCAGTACTTC. Amino acid sequence: CAWTSGSGLQETQYF. The entire variable domain, with the rest obtained from reference TRBV30 and TRBJ2-5, is as follows: SQTIHQWPATLVQPVGSPLSLECTVEGTSNPNLYWYRQAAGRGLQLLFYSVGIGQISSEVPQNLSASRPQDRQFILSSKKLLLSDSGFYLCAWTSGSGLQETQYFGPGTRLLVL.

The chain has TRBV6-2 or TRBV6-3 and TRBJ1-2; D is ambiguous. Germline V CDR1 and CDR2: MNHEY, SVGEGT. CDR3 size: 13 residues. V gave up 8 bases and J gave up 3 bases, with 13 bases separating them. CDR3 in amino acids: CASGPSPYYGYTF. For the CDR3, the DNA is TGTGCCAGCGGCCCTTCTCCTTACTATGGCTACACCTTC.

This sequence joins TRBV30 and TRBJ1-6; D may be TRBD1 (6 bases). The CDR3 totals 14 residues. V lost 4 bases and J lost 4, with 11 bases in between. CDR1 GTSNPN and CDR2 SVGIG come from the germline V gene (reference sequence). The CDR3 nucleotides are TGTGCCTGGAAACAGGGTAGTTATAATTCACCCCTCCACTTT. Amino acid sequence: CAWKQGSYNSPLHF. Full variable domain (rest looked up from reference TRBV30 and TRBJ1-6): SQTIHQWPATLVQPVGSPLSLECTVEGTSNPNLYWYRQAAGRGLQLLFYSVGIGQISSEVPQNLSASRPQDRQFILSSKKLLLSDSGFYLCAWKQGSYNSPLHFGNGTRLTVT.

The chain has TRBV6-5 and TRBJ2-3, with 12 bases matching TRBD1. V shed 6 bases and J 4 bases; nucleotides not matched to a gene: 5. The germline V gene encodes CDR1 MNHEY and CDR2 SVGAGI. The CDR3 sequence is 15 residues long. The CDR3 sequence is CASRTGQGASDTQYF. The CDR3 DNA reads TGTGCCAGCAGAACGGGACAGGGGGCCTCAGATACGCAGTATTTT.

The DNA of the CDR3 is TGTGCCAGTAGCCCAACCGGGACTAGGTACAATGAGCAGTTCTTC. Its translation is CASSPTGTRYNEQFF. The chain carries TRBV19 and TRBJ2-1, with 8 bases identical to TRBD2. Germline V gene data show CDR1 as LNHDA and CDR2 as SQIVND (reference sequence). V dropped 6 bases and J dropped 4; count of bases not matched to a gene: 8. The CDR3 is 15 amino acids. Together with reference TRBV19 and TRBJ2-1, the CDR3 gives the full variable domain: DGGITQSPKYLFRKEGQNVTLSCEQNLNHDAMYWYRQDPGQGLRLIYYSQIVNDFQKGDIAEGYSVSREKKESFPLTVTSAQKNPTAFYLCASSPTGTRYNEQFFGPGTRLTVL.

This sequence joins TRBV7-3 and TRBJ2-5; 8 bases agree with TRBD2. After removal of 5 bases from V and 5 bases from J, the junction contained 10 bases not matched to a gene. Germline lookup yields CDR1 SGHTA and CDR2 FQGTGA. CDR3 length equals 15 residues. The CDR3 DNA sequence: TGTGCCAGCAGCCCCCTCGGAGCGGGAGTGGAGACCCAGTACTTC. As protein: CASSPLGAGVETQYF.

The chain joins TRBV7-3 to TRBJ2-1, with 7 nucleotides matching TRBD2. V shed 1 base, J shed 6 bases, and the junction held 0 bases outside the gene matches. The germline CDR1 and CDR2 sequences are SGHTA and FQGTGA. The CDR3 sequence is 13 residues long. CDR3 residues: CASSLRGGNEQFF. CDR3 DNA sequence: TGTGCCAGCAGCTTAAGGGGGGGCAATGAGCAGTTCTTC.

The rearrangement uses TRBV5-8 and TRBJ1-3, with D possibly matching TRBD1 (5 bases). The germline V gene encodes CDR1 SGHTS and CDR2 YDEGEE. The CDR3 is made up of 15 amino acids. Trimming took off 4 bases at V and 0 bases at J, with 11 bases between the two ends. CDR3 in amino acids: CASSPVTVSGNTIYF. The CDR3 DNA reads TGTGCCAGCAGCCCTGTGACAGTCTCTGGAAACACCATATATTTT.

V usage is TRBV5-1 and J usage is TRBJ2-7; 8 nucleotides line up with TRBD2. Germline CDR1 reads SGHRS; CDR2 reads YFSETQ. J gave up 3 bases and V 7 bases, and 3 bases lay outside the gene matches. The CDR3 length is 12 residues. The CDR3 coding sequence is TGCGCCAGCTCGGGACTAGACTACGAGCAGTACTTC. It codes for CASSGLDYEQYF.

This clone was seen once. V usage is TRBV24-1 and J usage is TRBJ2-1; 11 bases fit TRBD2. Unmatched junction bases numbered 13, after V lost 4 bases and J lost 9 bases. This CDR3 contains 17 residues. Germline V gene data show CDR1 as KGHDR and CDR2 as SFDVKD. The CDR3 DNA follows: TGTGCCACCAGTGACCCCCTCACTAGCGGGAGTGTTGGTGAGCAGTTCTTC. Its protein is CATSDPLTSGSVGEQFF.

This sequence joins TRBV28 and TRBJ1-1; no clear D gene. Germline V CDR1 and CDR2: MDHEN, SYDVKM. V gave up 6 bases and J gave up 2 bases, with 7 bases separating them. The CDR3 is 12 amino acids. The DNA of the CDR3 is TGTGCCAGCAGCCTGACTAACACTGAAGCTTTCTTT. It codes for CASSLTNTEAFF.

The rearrangement links TRBV4-2 to TRBJ2-7; 8 nucleotides agree with TRBD1. Trimming took 2 bases from V and 3 from J; bases not matched to a gene: 6. The CDR3 sequence is 15 residues long. Germline CDR1 and CDR2: LGHNA and YNFKEQ. The CDR3 loop reads CASSQTGGTGYEQYF. The CDR3 DNA sequence: TGTGCCAGCAGCCAAACAGGGGGAACAGGCTACGAGCAGTACTTC.

The rearrangement uses TRBV19 and TRBJ1-1; perhaps TRBD1 as D (6 bases). CDR1 and CDR2 from the germline V gene are LNHDA and SQIVND (reference sequence). V lost 1 base, J lost 1 base, and 7 bases lay in between. The CDR3 spans 14 residues. In DNA, the CDR3 is TGTGCCAGTAGTATAGGGACAGAGAACACTGAAGCTTTCTTT. Residues: CASSIGTENTEAFF.